Given below is one T cell receptor beta chain in context. CDR1 is KGHSH and CDR2 is LQKENI in the germline V gene. This CDR3 has 14 residues. V was cut by 2 bases and J by 0 bases, with 5 bases left in between. The data are from a study of blood T cell repertoires in COVID-19. Across the whole study: The United States, Italy and Spain were the sources of the acute and convalescent COVID-19 samples. In each case, the material was cDNA or gDNA derived from T cells, B-cell-depleted T cells, or PBMCs.

Study processing details: How many nucleated cells were present was estimated from reference gene primer amplification. TCRdb's copy holds only in-frame clones and misses some; the assay was immunoSEQ multiplex PCR. V and J calls and clone size are copied from that table; D and trimming were computed from the DNA. The sample includes a few hundred thousand clones, roughly 88% of them seen just once. The V call is TRBV18, the J call TRBJ1-3; the D is unclear. This TCR was recovered from a man aged 45-60 years with active or convalescent COVID-19. The specimen was peripheral blood. CDR3 protein: CASSPTDSGNTIYF. The DNA for the CDR3 is TGTGCCAGCTCACCAACAGACTCTGGAAACACCATATATTTT.